A single sample is the source of the 24 T cell receptor beta chains below, sequenced in a study of identical twins. One entry per CDR3 protein results from TCRdb running MiXCR on the 5' RACE reads. Of some 240,000 distinct CDR3 sequences in the sample, over 9.5% are singletons; the top ten hold approximately 9.1%. Material for sequencing was memory T cells sorted from blood. The receptors stem from a man aged 45 to 65 in good health.

The table lists this clonotype with a few counts. This chain connects TRBV7-9 to TRBJ2-6; D is perhaps TRBD1 or TRBD2 (5 bases each). Looked up from germline, CDR1 is SEHNR and CDR2 is FQNEAQ (reference sequence). The CDR3 loop spans 16 amino acids. V lost 6 bases, J lost 2 bases, and 14 bases lay in between. The CDR3 DNA follows: TGTGCCAGCAGGAAGAAACCGGGGCCTGGGGCCAACGTCCTGACTTTC. Protein: CASRKKPGPGANVLTF.

Of note for this clonotype: This may be a read error, as it is one base from a much larger clone. The chain couples TRBV7-8 to TRBJ1-1; no clear D. The CDR3 length is 15 residues. Germline V CDR1 and CDR2: SGHVS, FQNEAQ. V was pared by 2 bases and J by 0 bases, with 10 bases between. DNA of the CDR3: TGTGCCAGCAGCTTAATCATCGGCGTGAACACTGAAGCTTTCTTT. It translates to CASSLIIGVNTEAFF.

This clonotype was counted at least ten times. The chain combines TRBV5-1 with TRBJ2-1; 9 nucleotides align to TRBD1. Germline CDR1 and CDR2: SGHRS and YFSETQ. This CDR3 is built from 15 residues. Trimming removed 5 bases from V and 8 bases from J; junction bases left unmatched: 11. CDR3 loop: CASSGIGTGFDEQFF. The CDR3 DNA reads TGCGCCAGCAGTGGCATCGGGACAGGGTTCGATGAGCAGTTCTTC.

In this sample, this clonotype turned up a few times. This chain links TRBV6-2 or TRBV6-3 with TRBJ1-5; D possibly corresponds to TRBD1 (5 bases). Germline V gene lookup returns CDR1 MNHEY and CDR2 SVGEGT. Trimming shortened V by 7 bases and J by 2 bases, and 12 bases separated the two germline ends. This CDR3 comprises 14 residues. CDR3 sequence: CASTIDRGNQPQHF. The CDR3 DNA follows: TGTGCCAGCACTATCGACAGAGGCAATCAGCCCCAGCATTTT.

This clonotype has ten or more counts. The chain recombines TRBV5-1 with TRBJ2-5; 14 positions agree with TRBD2. Germline V CDR1 and CDR2: SGHRS, YFSETQ. Unmatched junction bases numbered 3, after V lost 3 bases and J lost 8 bases. The CDR3 contains 14 residues. CDR3 loop: CASSSGLAGDTQYF. Written as DNA, the CDR3 is TGCGCCAGCAGCTCGGGACTAGCGGGGGACACCCAGTACTTC.

There are a few counts of this clonotype. V gene TRBV7-2 combines with J gene TRBJ1-4; TRBD1 is a possible D gene (6 bases). Trimming removed 4 bases at V and 8 bases at J, with 14 bases between. Looked up from germline, CDR1 is SGHTA and CDR2 is FQGNSA. The CDR3 is made up of 14 amino acids. This chain's CDR3 is CASSSDPGGEKLFF. The CDR3 nucleotides read TGTGCCAGCAGCTCGGACCCGGGGGGCGAAAAACTGTTTTTT.

Only one count was recorded for this clonotype. This may be a read error: a much more frequent sequence differs by one nucleotide. The chain has TRBV20-1 and TRBJ1-2, with D uncertain. Per germline, CDR1 DFQATT and CDR2 SNEGSKA (reference sequence). This CDR3 has 15 amino acids. The CDR3 region has the DNA TGCAGTGCTAGACCACGGATAATTAGAAACTATGGCTACCCCTTC. It encodes CSARPRIIRNYGYPF.

V is TRBV7-2 and J is TRBJ1-2, with D perhaps TRBD1 (6 bases). Germline V CDR1 and CDR2: SGHTA, FQGNSA. The CDR3 consists of 14 residues. V was pared by 5 bases and J by 2 bases, with 12 bases between. The CDR3 reads CASSAGHSNYGYTF. The DNA of the CDR3 is TGTGCCAGCAGCGCGGGACATTCGAACTATGGCTACACCTTC. Combining the CDR3 with reference TRBV7-2 and TRBJ1-2 gives the whole variable domain GAGVSQSPSNKVTEKGKDVELRCDPISGHTALYWYRQSLGQGLEFLIYFQGNSAPDKSGLPSDRFSAERTGGSVSTLTIQRTQQEDSAVYLCASSAGHSNYGYTFGSGTRLTVV.

V is TRBV28 and J is TRBJ1-1; D gene ambiguous. Germline assignment: CDR1 MDHEN and CDR2 SYDVKM. This CDR3 has 14 amino acids. With 5 bases removed from V and 7 bases from J, the gap between germline ends came to 17 bases. The DNA of the CDR3 is TGTGCCAGCAGTCTTACTGTACGTCGAGGTGAAGCTTTCTTT. As protein: CASSLTVRRGEAFF.

The chain uses TRBV6-6 and TRBJ2-7; D may correspond to TRBD1 or TRBD2 (5 bases each). The length of the CDR3 is 13 residues. Germline CDR1 is MNHNY and CDR2 is SVGAGI (reference sequence). The V gene lost 2 bases and the J gene lost 7 bases, with 12 bases spanning the gap. CDR3 amino acids: CASSYPGPWEQYF. DNA of the CDR3: TGTGCCAGCAGTTACCCGGGACCATGGGAGCAGTACTTC.

The chain combines TRBV12-3 or TRBV12-4 with TRBJ1-1, with D perhaps matching TRBD1 (5 bases). V lost 5 bases to trimming and J lost 3 bases, with 13 bases between them. This CDR3 contains 14 residues. DNA of the CDR3: TGTGCCAGCAGTCTAGGGGTTCCCGACACTGAAGCTTTCTTT. This codes for CASSLGVPDTEAFF.

V usage is TRBV20-1 and J usage is TRBJ2-7; 8 positions agree with TRBD1. This CDR3 is 14 amino acids long. Germline CDR1 is DFQATT and CDR2 is SNEGSKA (reference sequence). With V trimmed by 6 bases and J by 4 bases, 11 bases remained unmatched. The CDR3: CSANGQGLVYEQYF. The CDR3 nucleotides read TGCAGTGCCAACGGACAGGGATTAGTATACGAGCAGTACTTC.

This clonotype was found a few times. The V gene is TRBV29-1, the J gene TRBJ2-3, with unresolved D. V was clipped by 2 bases and J by 0 bases, with 6 bases between them. The CDR3 consists of 13 residues. Germline lookup yields CDR1 SQVTM and CDR2 ANQGSEA. For the CDR3, the DNA is TGCAGCGTTGAACCCGCTAGCACAGATACGCAGTATTTT. Its protein product is CSVEPASTDTQYF.

As to this clonotype: A much bigger clone sits one base away, suggesting this may be a read error. The CDR3 DNA reads as TGTGCCAGCAGTGATCTCCCCAGCGGGACAGCCGGGGGTGGCTACACCTTC. Residues: CASSDLPSGTAGGGYTF. The chain uses TRBV25-1 and TRBJ1-2; 7 nucleotides align to TRBD1. This CDR3 contains 17 residues. V was pared by 3 bases and J by 7 bases, with 17 bases of the junction left unmatched. Germline V gives CDR1 MGHDK, CDR2 SYGVNS.

This clonotype was recorded at least ten times. The rearrangement links TRBV4-1 to TRBJ2-3, with 12 bases identical to TRBD2. The CDR3 sequence is 14 residues long. Germline CDR1 is MGHRA and CDR2 is YSYEKL. V trimming: 4 bases; J trimming: 8 bases; junction bases outside the gene matches: 4. The CDR3 protein is CASSPSGRASTQYF. The CDR3, as DNA: TGCGCCAGCAGCCCTAGCGGGAGGGCCAGTACGCAGTATTTT.

V gene TRBV7-8 combines with J gene TRBJ1-1; D is perhaps TRBD1 (5 bases). From germline, CDR1 is SGHVS and CDR2 FQNEAQ. The CDR3 loop spans 15 amino acids. V was cut by 2 bases and J by 0 bases, with 10 bases left in between. Written as DNA, the CDR3 is TGTGCCAGCAGCTTAACAGGCAACATGAACACTGAAGCTTTCTTT. Translation: CASSLTGNMNTEAFF.

This clonotype was observed many times. The chain uses TRBV28 and TRBJ1-6; D not certain. Trimming took off 3 bases at V and 7 bases at J, with 10 bases between the two ends. This CDR3 has 14 residues. Per the germline V gene, CDR1 is MDHEN and CDR2 is SYDVKM. The CDR3 sequence: CASSFWLPNSPLHF. The CDR3 bases are TGTGCCAGCAGTTTTTGGCTGCCGAATTCACCCCTCCACTTT.

The CDR3 is CASSQEGRGGPYEQYF. The CDR3 DNA sequence: TGTGCCAGCAGCCAAGAGGGCCGCGGGGGCCCCTACGAGCAGTACTTC. This rearrangement joins TRBV3-1 to TRBJ2-7, with a possible D match to TRBD2 (7 bases). The V end lost 0 bases, the J end lost 2 bases, and 14 bases lay between the germline ends. CDR1 is LGHDT, CDR2 YNNKEL, per germline (reference sequence). CDR3 length: 16 amino acids.

This clonotype showed up many times. This chain uses TRBV2 with TRBJ2-7, with D maybe TRBD1 (6 bases). Per germline, CDR1 SNHLY and CDR2 FYNNEI. The CDR3 contains 14 residues. Trimming pared 4 bases from V and 6 bases from J, leaving 16 bases between. The CDR3 bases are TGTGCCAGCAGTGGTATAAGGGGGAGTCGCGAGCAGTACTTC. This sequence encodes CASSGIRGSREQYF.

This clonotype was seen ten or more times. The V and J genes are TRBV5-1 and TRBJ2-3; 7 nucleotides agree with TRBD2. V was clipped by 2 bases and J by 1 base; unmatched bases: 4. This CDR3 contains 15 residues. Per germline, CDR1 SGHRS and CDR2 YFSETQ. The CDR3 nucleotides read TGCGCCAGCAGCTTAGCGGGACCACGCACAGATACGCAGTATTTT. It yields the protein CASSLAGPRTDTQYF.

This clonotype was seen repeatedly, ten times or more. This chain links TRBV4-1 with TRBJ2-5; D is perhaps TRBD1 (7 bases). Germline CDR1 and CDR2: MGHRA and YSYEKL. CDR3 length: 16 amino acids. With 0 bases removed from V and 7 bases from J, the gap between germline ends came to 18 bases. CDR3 residues: CASSQDIQGGVATQYF. Here the CDR3 DNA reads TGCGCCAGCAGCCAAGATATCCAGGGGGGCGTGGCGACCCAGTACTTC.

There are a few counts of this clonotype. The chain has TRBV5-1 and TRBJ2-5; D not resolved. Trimming removed 4 bases at V and 4 bases at J, with 8 bases between. This CDR3 has 12 residues. The germline CDR1 and CDR2 sequences are SGHRS and YFSETQ. This CDR3 reads CASSVRRETQYF. The CDR3 region has the DNA TGCGCCAGCAGCGTACGCAGAGAGACCCAGTACTTC. Supplemented by reference TRBV5-1 and TRBJ2-5, the full variable domain reads KAGVTQTPRYLIKTRGQQVTLSCSPISGHRSVSWYQQTPGQGLQFLFEYFSETQRNKGNFPGRFSGRQFSNSRSEMNVSTLELGDSALYLCASSVRRETQYFGPGTRLLVL.

The sample holds many counts of this clonotype. The chain has TRBV12-3 or TRBV12-4 and TRBJ1-4; the D is unclear. This CDR3 region has 14 residues. V was cut by 4 bases and J by 6 bases, with 12 bases left in between. CDR3 DNA sequence: TGTGCCAGCAGTTCCGGCCAAGGTGATGAAAAACTGTTTTTT. Its translation: CASSSGQGDEKLFF.

This clonotype occurred many times. The chain employs TRBV7-9 and TRBJ1-2, with TRBD1 matching 7 bases. Germline CDR1 reads SEHNR; CDR2 reads FQNEAQ (reference sequence). The CDR3 has 14 amino acids. After removal of 5 bases from V and 5 bases from J, the junction contained 8 bases not matched to a gene. The CDR3 protein is CASSSSGTAYGYTF. The CDR3 coding sequence is TGTGCCAGCAGCAGTTCCGGGACAGCTTATGGCTACACCTTC.